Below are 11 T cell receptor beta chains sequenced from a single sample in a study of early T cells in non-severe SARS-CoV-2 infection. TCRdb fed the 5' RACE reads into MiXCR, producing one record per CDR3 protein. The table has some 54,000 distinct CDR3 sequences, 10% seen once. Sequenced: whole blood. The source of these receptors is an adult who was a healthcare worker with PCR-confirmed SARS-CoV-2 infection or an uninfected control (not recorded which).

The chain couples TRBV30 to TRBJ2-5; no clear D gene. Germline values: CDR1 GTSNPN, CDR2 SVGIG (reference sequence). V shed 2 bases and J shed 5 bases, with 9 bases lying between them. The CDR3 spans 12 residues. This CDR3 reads CAWSYSLETQYF. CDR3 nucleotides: TGTGCCTGGAGTTATAGTCTTGAGACCCAGTACTTC.

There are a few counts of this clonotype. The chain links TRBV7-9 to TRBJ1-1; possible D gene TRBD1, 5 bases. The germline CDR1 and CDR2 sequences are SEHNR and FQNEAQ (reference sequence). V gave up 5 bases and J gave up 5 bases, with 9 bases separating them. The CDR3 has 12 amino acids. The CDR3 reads CASSRGLTEAFF. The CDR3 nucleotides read TGTGCCAGCAGCAGGGGACTAACTGAAGCTTTCTTT.

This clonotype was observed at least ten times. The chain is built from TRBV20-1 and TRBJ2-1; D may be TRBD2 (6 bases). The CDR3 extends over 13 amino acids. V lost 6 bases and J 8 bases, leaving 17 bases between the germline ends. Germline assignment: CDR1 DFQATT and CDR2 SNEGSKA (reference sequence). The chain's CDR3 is CSAGDLIVDEQFF. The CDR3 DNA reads TGCAGTGCCGGGGACTTAATAGTCGATGAGCAGTTCTTC.

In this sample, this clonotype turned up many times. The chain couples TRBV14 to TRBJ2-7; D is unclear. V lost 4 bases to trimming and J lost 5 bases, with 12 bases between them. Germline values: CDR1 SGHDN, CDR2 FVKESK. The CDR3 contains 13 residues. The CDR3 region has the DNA TGTGCCAGCAGCCCGAGAGATTTACACGAGCAGTACTTC. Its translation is CASSPRDLHEQYF.

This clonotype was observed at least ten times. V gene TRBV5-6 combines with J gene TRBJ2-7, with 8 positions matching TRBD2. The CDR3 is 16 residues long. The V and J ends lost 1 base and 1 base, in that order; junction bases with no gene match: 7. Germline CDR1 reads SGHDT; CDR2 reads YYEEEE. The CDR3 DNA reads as TGTGCCAGCAGCTTGCGCATGACTAGCGCTTCCTACGAGCAGTACTTC. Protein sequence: CASSLRMTSASYEQYF.

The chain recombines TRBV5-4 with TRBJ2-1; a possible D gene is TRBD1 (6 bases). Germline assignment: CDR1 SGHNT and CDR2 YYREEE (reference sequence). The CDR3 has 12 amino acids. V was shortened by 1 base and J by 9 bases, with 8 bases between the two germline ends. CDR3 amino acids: CASSLQGSEQFF. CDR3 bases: TGTGCCAGCAGCTTGCAGGGGAGTGAGCAGTTCTTC.

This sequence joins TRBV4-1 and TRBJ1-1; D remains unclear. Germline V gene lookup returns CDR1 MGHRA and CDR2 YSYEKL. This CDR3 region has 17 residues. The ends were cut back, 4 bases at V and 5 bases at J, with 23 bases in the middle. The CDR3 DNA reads TGCGCCAGCAGCCCCAAGGAAGTGAGGGCTTTGGGTACTGAAGCTTTCTTT. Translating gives CASSPKEVRALGTEAFF.

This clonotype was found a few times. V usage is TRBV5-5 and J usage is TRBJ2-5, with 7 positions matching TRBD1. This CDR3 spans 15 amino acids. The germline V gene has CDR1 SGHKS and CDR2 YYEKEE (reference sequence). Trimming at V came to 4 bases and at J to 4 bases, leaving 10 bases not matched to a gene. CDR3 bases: TGTGCCAGCAGCGGTTTGACAGGGTTTATAGAGACCCAGTACTTC. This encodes CASSGLTGFIETQYF.

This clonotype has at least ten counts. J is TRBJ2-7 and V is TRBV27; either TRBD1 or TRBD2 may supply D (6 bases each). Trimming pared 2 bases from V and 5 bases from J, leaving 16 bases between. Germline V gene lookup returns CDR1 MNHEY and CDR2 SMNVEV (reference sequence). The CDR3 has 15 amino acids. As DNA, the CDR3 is TGTGCCAGCAGTTTAGCGGGACACCCCGCCAACGAGCAGTACTTC. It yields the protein CASSLAGHPANEQYF.

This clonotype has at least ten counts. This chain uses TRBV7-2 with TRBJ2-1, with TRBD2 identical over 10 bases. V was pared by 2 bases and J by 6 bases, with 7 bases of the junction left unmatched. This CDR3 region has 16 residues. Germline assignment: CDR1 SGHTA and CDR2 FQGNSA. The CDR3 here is CASSLSRASGSNEQFF. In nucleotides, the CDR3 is TGTGCCAGCAGCTTAAGTCGGGCTAGCGGGAGCAATGAGCAGTTCTTC.

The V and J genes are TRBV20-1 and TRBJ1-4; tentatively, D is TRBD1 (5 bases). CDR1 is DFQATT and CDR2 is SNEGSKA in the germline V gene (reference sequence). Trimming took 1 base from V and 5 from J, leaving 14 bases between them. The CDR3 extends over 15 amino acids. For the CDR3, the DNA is TGCAGTGCTAGAGGTTGGGGGGACCTAAATGAAAAACTGTTTTTT. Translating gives CSARGWGDLNEKLFF.